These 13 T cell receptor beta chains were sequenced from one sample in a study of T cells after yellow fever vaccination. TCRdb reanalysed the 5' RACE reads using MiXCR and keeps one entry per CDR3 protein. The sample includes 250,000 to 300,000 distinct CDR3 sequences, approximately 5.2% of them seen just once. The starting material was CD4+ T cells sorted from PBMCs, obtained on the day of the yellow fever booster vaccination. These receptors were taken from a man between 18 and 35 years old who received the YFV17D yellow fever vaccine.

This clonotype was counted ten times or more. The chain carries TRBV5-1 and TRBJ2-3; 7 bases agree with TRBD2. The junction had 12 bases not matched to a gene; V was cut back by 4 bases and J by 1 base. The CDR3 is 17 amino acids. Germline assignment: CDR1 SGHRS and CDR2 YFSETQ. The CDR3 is CASSKEPGGFGTDTQYF. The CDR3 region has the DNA TGCGCCAGCAGCAAAGAGCCGGGAGGCTTCGGCACAGATACGCAGTATTTT.

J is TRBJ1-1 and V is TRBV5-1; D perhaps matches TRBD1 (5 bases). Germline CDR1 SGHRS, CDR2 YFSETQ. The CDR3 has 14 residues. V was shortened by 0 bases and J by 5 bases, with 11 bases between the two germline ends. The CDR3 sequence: CASSLAGGGTEAFF. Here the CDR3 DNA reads TGCGCCAGCAGCTTGGCCGGGGGTGGGACTGAAGCTTTCTTT. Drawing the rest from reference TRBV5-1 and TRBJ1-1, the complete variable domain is KAGVTQTPRYLIKTRGQQVTLSCSPISGHRSVSWYQQTPGQGLQFLFEYFSETQRNKGNFPGRFSGRQFSNSRSEMNVSTLELGDSALYLCASSLAGGGTEAFFGQGTRLTVV.

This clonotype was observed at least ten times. CDR3 DNA sequence: TGCGCCAGCAGCTTGGCAGAGCATGAAAAACTGTTTTTT. Its translation: CASSLAEHEKLFF. This chain uses TRBV5-1 with TRBJ1-4, with unresolved D. Per germline, CDR1 SGHRS and CDR2 YFSETQ. The CDR3 is 13 amino acids. Trimming stripped 0 bases from V and 6 bases from J, with 6 bases between.

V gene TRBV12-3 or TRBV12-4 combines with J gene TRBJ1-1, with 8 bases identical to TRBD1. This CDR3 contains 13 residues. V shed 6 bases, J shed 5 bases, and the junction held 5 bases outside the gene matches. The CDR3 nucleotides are TGTGCCAGCAGAGACAGGGGAACAACTGAAGCTTTCTTT. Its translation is CASRDRGTTEAFF.

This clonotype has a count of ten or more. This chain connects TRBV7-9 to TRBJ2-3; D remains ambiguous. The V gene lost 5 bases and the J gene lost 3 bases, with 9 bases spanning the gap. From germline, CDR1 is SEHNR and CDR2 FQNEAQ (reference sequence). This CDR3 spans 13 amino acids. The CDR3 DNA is TGTGCCAGCAGCCGCCAGGAAACAGATACGCAGTATTTT. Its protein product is CASSRQETDTQYF.

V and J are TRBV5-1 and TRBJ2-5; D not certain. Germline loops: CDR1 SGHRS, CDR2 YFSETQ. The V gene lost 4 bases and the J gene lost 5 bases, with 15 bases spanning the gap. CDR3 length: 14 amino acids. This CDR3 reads CASSDRTARETQYF. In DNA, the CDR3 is TGCGCCAGCAGCGATCGCACAGCTCGTGAGACCCAGTACTTC.

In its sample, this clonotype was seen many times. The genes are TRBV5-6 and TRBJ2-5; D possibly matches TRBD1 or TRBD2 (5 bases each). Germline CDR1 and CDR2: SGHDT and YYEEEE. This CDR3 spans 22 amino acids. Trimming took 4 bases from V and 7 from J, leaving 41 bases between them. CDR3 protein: CASSGTSTDPSTYNHQWGTQYF. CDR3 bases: TGTGCCAGCAGCGGGACCTCGACGGATCCATCAACATACAATCATCAGTGGGGGACCCAGTACTTC.

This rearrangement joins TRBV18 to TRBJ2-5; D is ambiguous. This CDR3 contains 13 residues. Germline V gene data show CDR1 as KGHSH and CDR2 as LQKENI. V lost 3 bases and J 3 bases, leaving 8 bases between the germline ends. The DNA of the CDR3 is TGTGCCAGCTCACCGACACAAGAAGAGACCCAGTACTTC. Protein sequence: CASSPTQEETQYF.

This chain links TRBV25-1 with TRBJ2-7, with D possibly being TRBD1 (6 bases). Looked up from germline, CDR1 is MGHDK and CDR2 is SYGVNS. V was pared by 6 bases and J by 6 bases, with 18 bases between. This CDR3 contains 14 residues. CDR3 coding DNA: TGTGCCAGCAGGGCAGGGACATCGGTGGGCGAGCAGTACTTC. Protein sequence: CASRAGTSVGEQYF.

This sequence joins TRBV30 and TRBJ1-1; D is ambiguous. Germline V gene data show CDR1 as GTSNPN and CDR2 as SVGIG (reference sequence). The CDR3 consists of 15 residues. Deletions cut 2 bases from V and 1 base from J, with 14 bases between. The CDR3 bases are TGTGCCTGGAGTCTCCCGGGAGTAAGGAACACTGAAGCTTTCTTT. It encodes CAWSLPGVRNTEAFF.

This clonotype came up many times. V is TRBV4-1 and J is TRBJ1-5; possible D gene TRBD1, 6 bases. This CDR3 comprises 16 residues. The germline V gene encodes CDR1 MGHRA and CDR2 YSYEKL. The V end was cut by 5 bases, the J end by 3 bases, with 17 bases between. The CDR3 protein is CASSLGSGAYNQPQHF. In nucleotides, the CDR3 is TGCGCCAGCAGCTTGGGCTCAGGGGCTTACAATCAGCCCCAGCATTTT.

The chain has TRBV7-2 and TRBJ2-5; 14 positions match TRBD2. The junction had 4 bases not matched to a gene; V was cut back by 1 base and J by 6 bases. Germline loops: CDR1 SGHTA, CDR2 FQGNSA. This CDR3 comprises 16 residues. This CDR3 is CASSLVGLAGGQTQYF. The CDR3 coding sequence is TGTGCCAGCAGCTTAGTAGGACTAGCGGGGGGCCAGACCCAGTACTTC.

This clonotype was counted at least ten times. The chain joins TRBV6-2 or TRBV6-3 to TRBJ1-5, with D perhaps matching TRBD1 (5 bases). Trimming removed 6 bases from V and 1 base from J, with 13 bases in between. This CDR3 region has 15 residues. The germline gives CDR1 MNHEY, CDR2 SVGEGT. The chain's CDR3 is CASSPVGASNQPQHF. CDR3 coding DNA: TGTGCCAGCAGCCCGGTTGGGGCCAGCAATCAGCCCCAGCATTTT.